The 16 T cell receptor beta chains presented below share a single source sample, sequenced in a study of T-cell memory formation after mild COVID-19. One entry per CDR3 protein results from TCRdb running MiXCR on the 5' RACE reads. The sample shows over 400,000 distinct CDR3 sequences, more than 20% of them seen only once. Sequenced: PBMCs or a T cell subset sorted from them (not recorded which). All receptors come from an adult woman who had mild COVID-19 (a few samples of this study predate the infection). Cell type and time point are not known.

This chain uses TRBV7-2 with TRBJ2-1; D not resolved. V was cut by 5 bases and J by 9 bases, with 14 bases left in between. Germline-derived CDR1 and CDR2 are SGHTA and FQGNSA. The CDR3 is 13 amino acids. DNA of the CDR3: TGTGCCAGCAGCACCTCGACCAGAGGTGAGCAGTTCTTC. This sequence encodes CASSTSTRGEQFF.

V is TRBV25-1 and J is TRBJ2-7; TRBD2 is a possible D gene (6 bases). The CDR3 contains 15 residues. CDR1 is MGHDK and CDR2 is SYGVNS in the germline V gene. Trimming left V 2 bases short and J 0 bases short, with 11 bases between. CDR3 nucleotides: TGTGCCAGCAGTGAAGATCACGGGAGCTCCTACGAGCAGTACTTC. Amino acid sequence: CASSEDHGSSYEQYF.

This clonotype was detected a few times. This chain uses TRBV2 with TRBJ2-3; no clear D gene. V was clipped by 8 bases and J by 8 bases, with 14 bases between them. The CDR3 is made up of 12 amino acids. Germline CDR1 is SNHLY and CDR2 is FYNNEI. The CDR3 region is CASLKDGSTQYF. CDR3 bases: TGTGCCAGCCTTAAAGACGGCTCTACGCAGTATTTT. Full variable domain (remainder filled in from reference TRBV2 and TRBJ2-3): EPEVTQTPSHQVTQMGQEVILRCVPISNHLYFYWYRQILGQKVEFLVSFYNNEISEKSEIFDDQFSVERPDGSNFTLKIRSTKLEDSAMYFCASLKDGSTQYFGPGTRLTVL.

The gene calls are TRBV5-1 and TRBJ2-3, with 10 positions matching TRBD2. V was pared by 8 bases and J by 2 bases, with 8 bases of the junction left unmatched. CDR1 SGHRS and CDR2 YFSETQ come from the germline V gene. The CDR3 consists of 15 residues. The CDR3 sequence: CASKLAGFPTDTQYF. CDR3 DNA sequence: TGCGCCAGTAAACTAGCGGGGTTTCCCACAGATACGCAGTATTTT.

The chain is built from TRBV11-3 and TRBJ2-7, with D tentatively TRBD1 or TRBD2 (5 bases each). Per the germline V gene, CDR1 is SGHNT and CDR2 is YENEEA. The V end lost 2 bases, the J end lost 6 bases, and 14 bases lay between the germline ends. The CDR3 contains 14 residues. CDR3 protein: CASSLLGHGTEQYF. CDR3 DNA sequence: TGTGCCAGCAGCTTATTAGGGCATGGGACCGAGCAGTACTTC.

This sequence joins TRBV12-3 or TRBV12-4 and TRBJ2-1, with 7 bases matching TRBD1. The CDR3 is 14 residues long. Trimming cost V 6 bases and J 11 bases; bases outside gene matches: 13. CDR3 DNA: TGTGCCAGCAGCCGCAGTCTCTCAGGGGGACAGCAGTTCTTC. It translates to CASSRSLSGGQQFF.

The V call is TRBV20-1, the J call TRBJ1-5; TRBD1 matches 7 bases. Trimming at V came to 3 bases and at J to 0 bases, leaving 5 bases not matched to a gene. The CDR3 is 15 amino acids. The germline CDR1 and CDR2 sequences are DFQATT and SNEGSKA (reference sequence). This CDR3 reads CSASLTGNSNQPQHF. The CDR3 DNA follows: TGCAGTGCTAGTCTGACAGGGAATAGCAATCAGCCCCAGCATTTT.

DNA for the CDR3: TGTGCCAGCAGCTTAGATGACCGAGGGGCGGACACCGGGGAGCTGTTTTTT. Protein product: CASSLDDRGADTGELFF. The genes are TRBV7-8 and TRBJ2-2; the D gene could be TRBD1 or TRBD2 (5 bases each). From germline, CDR1 is SGHVS and CDR2 FQNEAQ. This CDR3 region has 17 residues. The V end lost 1 base, the J end lost 3 bases, and 15 bases lay between the germline ends.

The chain combines TRBV5-1 with TRBJ2-5; 8 nucleotides align to TRBD2. Germline CDR1 and CDR2: SGHRS and YFSETQ. This CDR3 is 15 amino acids long. V was clipped by 4 bases and J by 4 bases; unmatched bases: 9. CDR3 loop: CASSTWTSSGETQYF. For the CDR3, the DNA is TGCGCCAGCAGCACGTGGACTAGCTCGGGAGAGACCCAGTACTTC.

The chain has TRBV4-1 and TRBJ2-7; 8 nucleotides line up with TRBD1. Trimming took 5 bases from V and 5 from J; bases not matched to a gene: 8. The CDR3 extends over 14 amino acids. Germline lookup yields CDR1 MGHRA and CDR2 YSYEKL. CDR3 in DNA: TGCGCCAGCAGCACCTCAGGGGGCCGCCACGAGCAGTACTTC. Protein product: CASSTSGGRHEQYF.

The chain has TRBV28 and TRBJ1-5, with TRBD1 matching 11 bases. V shed 7 bases, J shed 7 bases, and the junction held 15 bases outside the gene matches. The CDR3 extends over 17 amino acids. Germline values: CDR1 MDHEN, CDR2 SYDVKM. The CDR3 region is CASINWGTGGRAQPQHF. Here the CDR3 DNA reads TGTGCCAGCATTAATTGGGGGACAGGGGGTAGAGCCCAGCCCCAGCATTTT.

The chain has TRBV30 and TRBJ2-6; TRBD1 matches 9 bases. The CDR3 is made up of 16 amino acids. The germline V gene encodes CDR1 GTSNPN and CDR2 SVGIG (reference sequence). The DNA for the CDR3 is TGTGGAGGGCGGGACAGGGTTGAGGTCGGGGCCAACGTCCTGACTTTC. It encodes CGGRDRVEVGANVLTF.

Here the CDR3 reads CASRRARDRNYGYTF. The CDR3, as DNA: TGCGCCAGCAGGAGGGCTCGGGACAGAAACTATGGCTACACCTTC. J is TRBJ1-2 and V is TRBV5-1, with 7 nucleotides matching TRBD1. V lost 5 bases to trimming and J lost 2 bases; unmatched junction nucleotides: 9. Germline-derived CDR1 and CDR2 are SGHRS and YFSETQ. The CDR3 is 15 amino acids.

Only a few counts were recorded for this clonotype. The chain links TRBV4-1 to TRBJ1-1; a possible D gene is TRBD1 (6 bases). CDR1 is MGHRA, CDR2 YSYEKL, per germline. Trimming removed 2 bases at V and 6 bases at J, with 13 bases between. The CDR3 loop spans 14 amino acids. For the CDR3, the DNA is TGCGCCAGCAGCCAACTAGCCAGGGGACCTGAAGCTTTCTTT. It codes for CASSQLARGPEAFF.

This clonotype was seen a handful of times. V is TRBV5-1 and J is TRBJ2-1, with TRBD2 matching 9 bases. The CDR3 has 14 residues. Per germline, CDR1 SGHRS and CDR2 YFSETQ. J gave up 10 bases and V 4 bases, and 9 bases lay outside the gene matches. The CDR3 region has the DNA TGCGCCAGCAGCCTTGCTAGCGGGAATGGCGAGCAGTTCTTC. As protein: CASSLASGNGEQFF.

This clonotype was counted only a few times. The chain has TRBV5-1 and TRBJ2-5; D perhaps matches TRBD1 (6 bases). This CDR3 comprises 15 residues. V shed 4 bases and J shed 2 bases, with 15 bases lying between them. Germline-derived CDR1 and CDR2 are SGHRS and YFSETQ. For the CDR3, the DNA is TGCGCCAGCAGCACAAAAGGACAGCGACAAGAGACCCAGTACTTC. Its translation is CASSTKGQRQETQYF.